The 7 T cell receptor beta chains listed next were all sequenced from one sample in a study of T-cell reconstitution after alpha-beta-depleted transplantation in children. During its preparation, the TCRbeta library received unique molecular identifiers. Via MiXCR, TCRdb re-called the PCR reads, giving one row per CDR3 protein. Among approximately 210,000 distinct CDR3 sequences listed, more than 14% were seen once. Sequencing used PBMCs from the stem cell graft donor, obtained from the stem cell graft. Receptor source: a human donor who donated a stem cell graft to a child with acute lymphoblastic leukemia.

The rearrangement uses TRBV5-1 and TRBJ2-3; D perhaps matches TRBD1 (7 bases). The germline V and J ends were trimmed by 7 bases and 0 bases, with 12 bases remaining between them. The CDR3 runs to 14 residues. CDR1 SGHRS and CDR2 YFSETQ come from the germline V gene. The CDR3 DNA reads as TGCGCCAGCGACCAGGGGGGTAGCACAGATACGCAGTATTTT. Protein sequence: CASDQGGSTDTQYF.

In its sample, this clonotype was seen many times. This sequence joins TRBV6-5 and TRBJ1-2; perhaps TRBD1 as D (5 bases). CDR1 is MNHEY and CDR2 is SVGAGI in the germline V gene. The CDR3 consists of 13 residues. V was pared by 3 bases and J by 3 bases, with 8 bases between. CDR3 sequence: CASSYIQDYGYTF. The CDR3 coding sequence is TGTGCCAGCAGTTATATACAGGACTATGGCTACACCTTC.

This clonotype has a handful of counts. This chain joins TRBV18 and TRBJ1-1; D unresolved. The CDR3 is 15 amino acids. Germline V CDR1 and CDR2: KGHSH, LQKENI. The V end lost 0 bases, the J end lost 3 bases, and 11 bases lay between the germline ends. CDR3 residues: CASSPPGLFDTEAFF. As DNA, the CDR3 is TGTGCCAGCTCACCACCGGGTCTTTTCGACACTGAAGCTTTCTTT.

This clonotype was recorded at least ten times. The V call is TRBV20-1, the J call TRBJ2-1; D call uncertain. V shed 2 bases and J shed 8 bases, with 10 bases lying between them. Germline V CDR1 and CDR2: DFQATT, SNEGSKA (reference sequence). The CDR3 has 12 residues. The CDR3 sequence is CSARHLSYEQFF. The CDR3 DNA reads as TGCAGTGCTAGACATCTAAGTTATGAGCAGTTCTTC.

In its sample, this clonotype was seen many times. CDR3 nucleotide sequence: TGTGCCAGCAGCTTAATTGATAATATGAACACTGAAGCTTTCTTT. Amino acid sequence: CASSLIDNMNTEAFF. The gene calls are TRBV11-2 and TRBJ1-1, with D unresolved. Germline V gene sequence: CDR1 SGHAT, CDR2 FQNNGV. V was trimmed by 2 bases and J by 0 bases, leaving 10 bases between them. The CDR3 covers 15 residues. Using reference TRBV11-2 and TRBJ1-1 for the parts outside the CDR3, the full variable domain is EAGVAQSPRYKIIEKRQSVAFWCNPISGHATLYWYQQILGQGPKLLIQFQNNGVVDDSQLPKDRFSAERLKGVDSTLKIQPAKLEDSAVYLCASSLIDNMNTEAFFGQGTRLTVV.

This clonotype was observed many times. This chain joins TRBV5-1 and TRBJ2-1; perhaps D is TRBD1 or TRBD2 (5 bases each). Per the germline V gene, CDR1 is SGHRS and CDR2 is YFSETQ. The CDR3 is 14 amino acids. V was trimmed by 3 bases and J by 6 bases, leaving 13 bases between them. For the CDR3, the DNA is TGCGCCAGCAGCTCTCGGGGCGGCGGCAATGAGCAGTTCTTC. It is translated as CASSSRGGGNEQFF.

This clonotype was counted at least ten times. This chain joins TRBV29-1 and TRBJ2-7; 10 bases align to TRBD2. The length of the CDR3 is 14 residues. CDR1 and CDR2 from the germline V gene are SQVTM and ANQGSEA. The V gene end was trimmed by 3 bases and the J gene end by 4 bases; junction bases not matched to a gene: 6. The CDR3 reads CSVDGLAGVYEQYF. The CDR3 bases are TGCAGCGTTGATGGGCTAGCGGGAGTATACGAGCAGTACTTC.